These 9 T cell receptor beta chains share one sample of origin, sequenced in a study of blood T cell repertoires in COVID-19. Here immunoSEQ multiplex PCR was the method, and the copy in TCRdb shows in-frame clones only, minus some. The sample consists of approximately 260,000 clones, 80% to 90% of them appearing once. The sample consisted of PBMCs or T cells enriched from blood (not recorded which). Every receptor here comes from a woman aged 45-59 years who had been exposed to COVID-19.

The chain employs TRBV4-3 and TRBJ1-2, with 7 nucleotides matching TRBD1. Germline loops: CDR1 LGHNA, CDR2 YSLEER. The CDR3 extends over 13 amino acids. The junction had 10 bases not matched to a gene; V was cut back by 5 bases and J by 10 bases. CDR3 region: CASSGGTEPDYTF. The CDR3 coding sequence is TGCGCCAGCAGCGGAGGGACAGAGCCTGACTACACCTTC.

The genes are TRBV7-9 and TRBJ2-3; D call uncertain. The V end lost 3 bases, the J end lost 4 bases, and 5 bases lay between the germline ends. CDR1 is SEHNR, CDR2 FQNEAQ, per germline (reference sequence). The CDR3 extends over 12 amino acids. CDR3 region: CASSLLADTQYF. The CDR3 bases are TGTGCCAGCAGCTTGTTAGCAGATACGCAGTATTTT.

The rearrangement links TRBV6-6 to TRBJ1-2; D remains ambiguous. This CDR3 spans 12 amino acids. Trimming left V 0 bases short and J 8 bases short, with 7 bases between. The germline CDR1 and CDR2 sequences are MNHNY and SVGAGI (reference sequence). The CDR3 loop reads CASSYSGAGYTF. The CDR3 nucleotides are TGTGCCAGCAGTTACTCAGGAGCCGGCTACACCTTC.

V gene TRBV9 combines with J gene TRBJ2-5; TRBD2 matches at 10 bases. CDR3 length: 16 amino acids. Germline V gives CDR1 SGDLS, CDR2 YYNGEE. V was clipped by 0 bases and J by 3 bases; unmatched bases: 5. This chain's CDR3 is CASSVAGTSGEETQYF. CDR3 DNA: TGTGCCAGCAGCGTAGCTGGCACTAGCGGGGAAGAGACCCAGTACTTC.

The DNA for the CDR3 is TGTGCCAGCAGCCTAAGGGACATTGTCAATACGCAGTATTTT. Translating gives CASSLRDIVNTQYF. The chain combines TRBV5-4 with TRBJ2-3, with D tentatively TRBD1 (6 bases). The V gene lost 4 bases and the J gene lost 7 bases, with 16 bases spanning the gap. Germline V lookup: CDR1 SGHNT, CDR2 YYREEE (reference sequence). The CDR3 loop spans 14 amino acids. The full variable domain, in which reference TRBV5-4 and TRBJ2-3 provide the parts outside the CDR3, is ETGVTQSPTHLIKTRGQQVTLRCSSQSGHNTVSWYQQALGQGPQFIFQYYREEENGRGNFPPRFSGLQFPNYSSELNVNALELDDSALYLCASSLRDIVNTQYFGPGTRLTVL.

This clone was recorded only once. The CDR3 DNA follows: TGTGCCATCAGTGAATTAGGACAGGGAACAGGCACAGATACGCAGTATTTT. Its protein is CAISELGQGTGTDTQYF. This chain links TRBV10-3 with TRBJ2-3; TRBD1 matches 8 bases. V lost 3 bases and J lost 1; bases outside the gene matches: 9. This CDR3 region has 17 residues. From germline, CDR1 is ENHRY and CDR2 SYGVKD.

This chain joins TRBV2 and TRBJ1-5; TRBD1 matches at 9 bases. The CDR3 runs 13 residues. From germline, CDR1 is SNHLY and CDR2 FYNNEI. The trim removed 9 bases at V and 5 bases at J, leaving 5 bases unmatched. CDR3 sequence: CASRTGDYQPQHF. The CDR3 nucleotides are TGTGCCAGTAGGACAGGGGACTATCAGCCCCAGCATTTT.

The V gene is TRBV6-6, the J gene TRBJ1-1; no reliable D call. Trimming cost V 8 bases and J 8 bases, with 15 bases left between them. Germline V gene data show CDR1 as MNHNY and CDR2 as SVGAGI (reference sequence). The CDR3 extends over 12 amino acids. This CDR3 is CASGEGLREAFF. The CDR3 bases are TGTGCCAGCGGGGAGGGCCTGCGAGAAGCTTTCTTT.

V and J are TRBV18 and TRBJ2-1; 11 nucleotides match TRBD2. CDR1 KGHSH and CDR2 LQKENI come from the germline V gene. V trimming: 3 bases; J trimming: 4 bases; junction bases outside the gene matches: 2. This CDR3 is 15 amino acids long. CDR3 sequence (DNA): TGTGCCAGCTCACCCGGGACTAGCGGTTACAATGAGCAGTTCTTC. Its translation: CASSPGTSGYNEQFF.